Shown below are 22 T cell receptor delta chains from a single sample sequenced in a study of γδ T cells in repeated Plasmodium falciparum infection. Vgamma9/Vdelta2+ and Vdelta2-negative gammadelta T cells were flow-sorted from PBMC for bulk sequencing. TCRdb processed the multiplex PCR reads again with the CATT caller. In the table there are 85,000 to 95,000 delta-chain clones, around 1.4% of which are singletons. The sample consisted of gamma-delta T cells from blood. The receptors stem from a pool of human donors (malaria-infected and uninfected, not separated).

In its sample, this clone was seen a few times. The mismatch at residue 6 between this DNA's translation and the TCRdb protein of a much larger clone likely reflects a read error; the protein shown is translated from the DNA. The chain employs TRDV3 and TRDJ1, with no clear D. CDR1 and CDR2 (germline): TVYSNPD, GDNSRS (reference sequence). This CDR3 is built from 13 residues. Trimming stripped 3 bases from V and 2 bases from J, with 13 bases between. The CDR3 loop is CAFLARGTDKLIF. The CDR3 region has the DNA TGTGCCTTCCTAGCCCGTGGGACCGATAAACTCATCTTT.

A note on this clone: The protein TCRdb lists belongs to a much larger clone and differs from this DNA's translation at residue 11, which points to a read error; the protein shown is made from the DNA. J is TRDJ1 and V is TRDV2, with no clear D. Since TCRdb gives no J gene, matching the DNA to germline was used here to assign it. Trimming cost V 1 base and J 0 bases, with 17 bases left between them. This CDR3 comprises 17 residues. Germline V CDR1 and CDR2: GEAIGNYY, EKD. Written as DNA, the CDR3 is TGTGCCTGTGACACAGTTGCCCGTCTGGTGCACACCGATAAACTCATCTTT. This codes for CACDTVARLVHTDKLIF.

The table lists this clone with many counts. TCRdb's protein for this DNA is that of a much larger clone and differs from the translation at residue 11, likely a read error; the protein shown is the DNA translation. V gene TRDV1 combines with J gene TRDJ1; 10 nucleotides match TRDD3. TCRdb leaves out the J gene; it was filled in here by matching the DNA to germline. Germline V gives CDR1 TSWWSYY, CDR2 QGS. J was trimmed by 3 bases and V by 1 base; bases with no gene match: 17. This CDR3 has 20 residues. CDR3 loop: CALGEQALPRSWGIADKLIF. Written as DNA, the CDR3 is TGTGCTCTTGGGGAACAGGCCCTTCCGCGAAGCTGGGGGATAGCCGATAAACTCATCTTT.

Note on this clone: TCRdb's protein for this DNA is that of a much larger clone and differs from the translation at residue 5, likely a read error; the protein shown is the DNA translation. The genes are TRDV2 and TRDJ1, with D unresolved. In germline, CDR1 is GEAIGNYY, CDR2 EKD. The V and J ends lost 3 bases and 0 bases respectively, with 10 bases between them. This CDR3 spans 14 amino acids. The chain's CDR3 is CACDAGRDTDKLIF. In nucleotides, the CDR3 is TGTGCCTGTGACGCCGGGCGTGACACCGATAAACTCATCTTT.

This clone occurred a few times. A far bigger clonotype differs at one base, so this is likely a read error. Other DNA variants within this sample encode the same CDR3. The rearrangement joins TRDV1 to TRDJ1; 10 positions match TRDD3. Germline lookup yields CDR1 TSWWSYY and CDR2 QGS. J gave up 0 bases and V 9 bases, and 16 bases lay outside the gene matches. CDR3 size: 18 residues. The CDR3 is CALGRPSVLGDYTDKLIF. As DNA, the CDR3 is TGTGCTCTCGGGAGACCTTCAGTACTGGGGGATTACACCGATAAACTCATCTTT.

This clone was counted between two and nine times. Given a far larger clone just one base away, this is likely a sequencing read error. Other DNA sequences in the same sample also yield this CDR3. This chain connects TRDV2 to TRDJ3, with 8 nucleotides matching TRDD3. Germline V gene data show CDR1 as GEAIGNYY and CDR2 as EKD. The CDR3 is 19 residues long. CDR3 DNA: TGTGCCTGTGACACTGGGGGATTCGGGAGCTCCTGGGATACCCGACAGATGTTTTTC. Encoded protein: CACDTGGFGSSWDTRQMFF.

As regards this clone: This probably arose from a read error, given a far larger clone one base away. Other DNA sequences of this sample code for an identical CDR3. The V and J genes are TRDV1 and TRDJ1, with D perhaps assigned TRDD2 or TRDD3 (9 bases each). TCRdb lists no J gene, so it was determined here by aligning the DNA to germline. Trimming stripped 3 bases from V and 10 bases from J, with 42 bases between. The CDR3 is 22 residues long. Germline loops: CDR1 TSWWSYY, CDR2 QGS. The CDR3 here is CALGDPCHLPTPWGILGESLIF. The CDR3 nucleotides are TGTGCTCTTGGGGACCCCTGCCACCTTCCTACTCCATGGGGGATATTAGGGGAGTCACTCATCTTT.

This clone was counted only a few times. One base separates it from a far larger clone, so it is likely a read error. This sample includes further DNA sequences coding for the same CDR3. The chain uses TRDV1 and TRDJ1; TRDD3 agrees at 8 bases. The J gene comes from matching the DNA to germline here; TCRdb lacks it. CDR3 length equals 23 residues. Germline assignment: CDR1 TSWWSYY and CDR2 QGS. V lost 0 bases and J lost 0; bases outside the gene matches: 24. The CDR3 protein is CALGELQDFLLTYWGVYTDKLIF. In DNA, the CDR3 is TGTGCTCTTGGGGAACTTCAGGATTTCTTACTAACGTACTGGGGGGTGTACACCGATAAACTCATCTTT.

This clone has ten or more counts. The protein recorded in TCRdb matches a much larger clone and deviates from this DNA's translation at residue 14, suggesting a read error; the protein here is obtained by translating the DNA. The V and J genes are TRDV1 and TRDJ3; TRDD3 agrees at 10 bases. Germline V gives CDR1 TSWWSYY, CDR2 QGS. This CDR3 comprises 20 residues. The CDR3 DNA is TGTGCTCTTGGGAAGGGAGTACTGGGGGATTACTCCTGGGGCACCCGACAGATGTTTTTC. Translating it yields CALGKGVLGDYSWGTRQMFF.

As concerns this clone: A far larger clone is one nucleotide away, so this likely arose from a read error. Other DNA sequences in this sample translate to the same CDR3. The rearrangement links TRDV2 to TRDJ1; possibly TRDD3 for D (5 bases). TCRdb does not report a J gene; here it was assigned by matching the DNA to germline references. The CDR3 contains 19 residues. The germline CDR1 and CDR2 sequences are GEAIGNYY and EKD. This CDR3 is CACDRLGATRDTNTDKLIF. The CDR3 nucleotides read TGTGCTTGTGACCGCCTCGGGGCAACACGCGATACAAACACCGATAAACTCATCTTT.

Written as DNA, the CDR3 is TGTGCTCTTGGGGAACTAGGTCCCATCCTACGGGTGAAAGACACTGGGGGATACGGGGGACCCGATAAACTCATCTTT. This translates into CALGELGPILRVKDTGGYGGPDKLIF. J is TRDJ1 and V is TRDV1; 13 nucleotides align to TRDD3. Germline loops: CDR1 TSWWSYY, CDR2 QGS. The V and J ends lost 0 bases and 3 bases, in that order; junction bases with no gene match: 31. The CDR3 runs 26 residues.

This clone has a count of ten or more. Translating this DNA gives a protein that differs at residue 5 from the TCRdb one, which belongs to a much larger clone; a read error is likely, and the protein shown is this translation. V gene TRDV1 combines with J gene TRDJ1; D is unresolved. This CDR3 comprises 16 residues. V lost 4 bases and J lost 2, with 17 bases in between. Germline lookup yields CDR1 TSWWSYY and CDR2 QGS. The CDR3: CALGARGFSGTDKLIF. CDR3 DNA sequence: TGTGCTCTTGGGGCACGGGGCTTCTCGGGGACCGATAAACTCATCTTT.

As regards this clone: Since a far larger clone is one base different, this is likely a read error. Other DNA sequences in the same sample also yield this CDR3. As DNA, the CDR3 is TGTGCCCTTGGGGAACTACCTAGTGCTGGGGGACGCACCGATAAACTCATCTTT. This translates into CALGELPSAGGRTDKLIF. The V and J genes are TRDV1 and TRDJ1; 8 positions match TRDD3. TCRdb leaves out the J gene; it was filled in here by matching the DNA to germline. The CDR3 runs to 18 residues. CDR1 TSWWSYY and CDR2 QGS come from the germline V gene.

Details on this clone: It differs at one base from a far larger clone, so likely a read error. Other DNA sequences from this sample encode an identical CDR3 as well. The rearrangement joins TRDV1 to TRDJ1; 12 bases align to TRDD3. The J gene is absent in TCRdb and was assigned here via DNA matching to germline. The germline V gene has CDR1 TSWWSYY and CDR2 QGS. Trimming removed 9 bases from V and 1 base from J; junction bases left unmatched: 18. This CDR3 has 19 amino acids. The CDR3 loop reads CALGIRGYWGIQPTDKLIF. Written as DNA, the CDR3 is TGTGCTCTCGGGATAAGGGGCTACTGGGGGATACAACCCACCGATAAACTCATCTTT.

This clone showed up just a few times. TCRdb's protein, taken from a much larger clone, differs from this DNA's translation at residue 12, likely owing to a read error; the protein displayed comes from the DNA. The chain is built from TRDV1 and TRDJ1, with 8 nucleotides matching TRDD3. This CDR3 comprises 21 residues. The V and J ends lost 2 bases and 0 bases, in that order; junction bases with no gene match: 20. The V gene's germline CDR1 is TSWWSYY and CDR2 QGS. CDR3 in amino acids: CALGERVTYWGVPVYTDKLIF. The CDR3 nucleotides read TGTGCTCTTGGGGAAAGGGTTACGTACTGGGGGGTACCGGTGTACACCGATAAACTCATCTTT.

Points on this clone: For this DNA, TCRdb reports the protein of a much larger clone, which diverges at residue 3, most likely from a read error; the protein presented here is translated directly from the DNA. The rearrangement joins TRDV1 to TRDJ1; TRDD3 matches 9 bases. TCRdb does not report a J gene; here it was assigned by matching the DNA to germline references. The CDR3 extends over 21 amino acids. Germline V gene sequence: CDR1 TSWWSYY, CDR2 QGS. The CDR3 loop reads CAPGESTRYWGTRGYTDKLIF. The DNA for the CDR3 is TGTGCTCCTGGGGAAAGCACTAGGTACTGGGGGACCCGGGGGTACACCGATAAACTCATCTTT.

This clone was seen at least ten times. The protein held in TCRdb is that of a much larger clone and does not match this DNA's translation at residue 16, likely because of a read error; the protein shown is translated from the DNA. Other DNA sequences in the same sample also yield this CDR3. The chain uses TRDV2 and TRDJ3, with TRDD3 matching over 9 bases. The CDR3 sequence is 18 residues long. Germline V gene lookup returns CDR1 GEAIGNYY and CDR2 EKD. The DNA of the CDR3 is TGTGCCTGTGACACCGGGGGATACTCGTCCTGGGACACCCGACAGACGTTTTTC. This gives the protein CACDTGGYSSWDTRQTFF.

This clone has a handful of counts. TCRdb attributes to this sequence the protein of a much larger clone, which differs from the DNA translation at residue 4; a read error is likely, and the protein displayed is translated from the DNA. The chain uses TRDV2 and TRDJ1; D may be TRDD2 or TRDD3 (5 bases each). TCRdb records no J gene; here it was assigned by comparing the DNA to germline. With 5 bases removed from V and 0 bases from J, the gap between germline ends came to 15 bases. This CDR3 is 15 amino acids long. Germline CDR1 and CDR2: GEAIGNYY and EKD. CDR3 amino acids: CACAALRGYTDKLIF. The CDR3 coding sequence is TGTGCCTGTGCCGCCCTTCGGGGGTACACCGATAAACTCATCTTT.

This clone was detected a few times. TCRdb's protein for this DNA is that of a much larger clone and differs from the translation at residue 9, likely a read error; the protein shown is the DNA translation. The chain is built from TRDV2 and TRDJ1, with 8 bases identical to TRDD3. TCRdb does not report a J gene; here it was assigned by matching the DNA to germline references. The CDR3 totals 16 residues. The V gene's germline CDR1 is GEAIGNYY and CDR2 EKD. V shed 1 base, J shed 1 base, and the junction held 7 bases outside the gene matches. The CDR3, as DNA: TGTGCCTGTGACACGTACTGGGGGGTACGCACCGATAAACTCATCTTT. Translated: CACDTYWGVRTDKLIF.

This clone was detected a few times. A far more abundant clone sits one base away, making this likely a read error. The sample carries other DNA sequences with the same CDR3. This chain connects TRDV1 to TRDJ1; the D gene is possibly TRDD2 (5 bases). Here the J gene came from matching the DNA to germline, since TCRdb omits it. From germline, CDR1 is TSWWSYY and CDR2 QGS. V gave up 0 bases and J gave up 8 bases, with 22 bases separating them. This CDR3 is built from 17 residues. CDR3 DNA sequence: TGTGCTCTTGGGGAACTCCTACGGTCGGAACTGCCCAGCAAACTCATCTTT. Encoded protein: CALGELLRSELPSKLIF.

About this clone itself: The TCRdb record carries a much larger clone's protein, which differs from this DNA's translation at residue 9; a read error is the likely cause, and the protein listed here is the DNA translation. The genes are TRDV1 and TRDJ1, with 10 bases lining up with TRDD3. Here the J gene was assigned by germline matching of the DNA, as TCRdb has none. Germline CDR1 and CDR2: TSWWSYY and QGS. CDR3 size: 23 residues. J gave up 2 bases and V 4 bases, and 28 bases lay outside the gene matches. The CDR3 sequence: CALGAHSRGPSCTRLGDTDKLIF. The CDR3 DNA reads TGTGCTCTTGGGGCGCACTCCCGCGGACCTTCCTGCACTCGACTGGGGGATACCGATAAACTCATCTTT.

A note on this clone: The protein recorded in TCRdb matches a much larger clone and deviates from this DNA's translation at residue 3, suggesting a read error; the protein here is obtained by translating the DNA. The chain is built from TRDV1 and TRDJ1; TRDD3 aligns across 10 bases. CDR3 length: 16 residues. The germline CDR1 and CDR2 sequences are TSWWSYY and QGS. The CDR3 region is CAPGIRTGGLSAKLIF. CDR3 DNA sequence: TGTGCTCCTGGGATCCGAACTGGGGGATTATCCGCCAAACTCATCTTT.